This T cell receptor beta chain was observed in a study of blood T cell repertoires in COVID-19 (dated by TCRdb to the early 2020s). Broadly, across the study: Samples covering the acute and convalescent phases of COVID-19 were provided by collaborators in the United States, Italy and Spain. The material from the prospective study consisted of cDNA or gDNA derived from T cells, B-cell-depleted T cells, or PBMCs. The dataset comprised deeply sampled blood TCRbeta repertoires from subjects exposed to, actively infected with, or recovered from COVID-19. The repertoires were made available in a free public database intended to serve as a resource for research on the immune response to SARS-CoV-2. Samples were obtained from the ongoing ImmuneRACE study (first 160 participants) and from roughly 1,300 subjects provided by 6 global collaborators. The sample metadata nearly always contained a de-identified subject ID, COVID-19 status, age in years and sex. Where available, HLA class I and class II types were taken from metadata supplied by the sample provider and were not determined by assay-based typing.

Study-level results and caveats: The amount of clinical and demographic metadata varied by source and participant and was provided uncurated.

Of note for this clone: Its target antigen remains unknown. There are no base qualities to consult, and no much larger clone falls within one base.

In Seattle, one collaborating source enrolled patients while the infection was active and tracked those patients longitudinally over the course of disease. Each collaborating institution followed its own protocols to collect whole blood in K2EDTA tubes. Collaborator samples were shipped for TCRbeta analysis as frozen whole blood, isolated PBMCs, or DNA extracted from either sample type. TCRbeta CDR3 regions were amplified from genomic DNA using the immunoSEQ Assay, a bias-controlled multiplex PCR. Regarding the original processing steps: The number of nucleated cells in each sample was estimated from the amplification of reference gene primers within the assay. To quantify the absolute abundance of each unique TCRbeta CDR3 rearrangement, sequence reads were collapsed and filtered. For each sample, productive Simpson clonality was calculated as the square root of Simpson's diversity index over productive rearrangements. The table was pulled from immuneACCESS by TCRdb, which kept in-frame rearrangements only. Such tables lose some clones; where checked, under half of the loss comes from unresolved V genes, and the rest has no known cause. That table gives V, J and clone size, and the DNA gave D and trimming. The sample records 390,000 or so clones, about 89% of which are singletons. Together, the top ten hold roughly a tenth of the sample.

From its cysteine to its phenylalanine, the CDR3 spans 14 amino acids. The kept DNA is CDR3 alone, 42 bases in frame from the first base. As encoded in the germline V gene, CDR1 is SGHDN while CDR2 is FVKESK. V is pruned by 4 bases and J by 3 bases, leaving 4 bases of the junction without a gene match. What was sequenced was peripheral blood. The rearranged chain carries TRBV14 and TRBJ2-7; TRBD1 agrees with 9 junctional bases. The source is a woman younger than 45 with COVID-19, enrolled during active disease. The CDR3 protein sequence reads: CASSLGQGLYEQYF. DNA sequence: TGTGCCAGCAGCCTGGGACAGGGTCTCTACGAGCAGTACTTC.